In its sample, the clone carrying this TCR beta chain was seen a few times. The data are from a study of chronic HIV infection and antiretroviral therapy. TCRdb processed the 5' RACE reads anew with MiXCR; each CDR3 protein has one entry. The sample yields some 46,000 distinct CDR3 sequences, about 19% seen once. Trimming shortened V by 10 bases and J by 0 bases, and 7 bases separated the two germline ends. The CDR3 consists of 12 residues. CDR1 is SNHLY and CDR2 is FYNNEI in the germline V gene. The TCR sequence derives from an adult who had HIV and had not received antiretroviral therapy, or was an uninfected healthy control (not recorded which). The specimen was peripheral blood. This chain connects TRBV2 to TRBJ1-3; D uncertain. CDR3 in DNA: TGTGCCATTCTGGCCTCTGGAAACACCATATATTTT. Amino acid sequence: CAILASGNTIYF. Together with reference TRBV2 and TRBJ1-3, the CDR3 gives the full variable domain: EPEVTQTPSHQVTQMGQEVILRCVPISNHLYFYWYRQILGQKVEFLVSFYNNEISEKSEIFDDQFSVERPDGSNFTLKIRSTKLEDSAMYFCAILASGNTIYFGEGSWLTVV.